This is a list of T cell receptor beta chains from one sample in a study of T cell repertoires in cytomegalovirus infection. Antigens for these TCRs are unknown. Via MiXCR, TCRdb re-called the reads, giving one row per CDR3 protein. The sample has around 570,000 distinct CDR3 sequences; roughly 42% are singletons. The material sequenced was cultured PBMCs, taken from culture after CMV antigen stimulation. The receptors were sampled from a human donor in good health (CMV status not recorded). Some clones in this sample may be carry-over from other donors' samples. Both conserved end residues are part of each CDR3. Fields, in order: D gene, J gene, V gene, clone size, CDR3 protein, CDR3 DNA. A D gene is named only where the DNA matches it firmly. Not every row has a clone size; where given, it reads once, few, many or a size class.

TRBD1,TRBJ2-7,TRBV20-1,few,CSARRDSTYEQYF,TGCAGTGCTAGGAGGGACAGTACCTACGAGCAGTACTTC
TRBD2,TRBJ2-1,TRBV5-4,NA,CASSKTSGSDNEQFF,TGTGCCAGCAGCAAGACTAGCGGGAGTGACAATGAGCAGTTCTTC
NA,TRBJ2-1,TRBV12-5,few,CASGLVRGGDGVEQFF,TGTGCTAGTGGTTTGGTACGCGGAGGAGATGGGGTCGAGCAGTTCTTC
NA,TRBJ2-7,TRBV10-3,NA,CATSDLSEQYF,TGTGCCACCTCGGACCTATCCGAGCAGTACTTC
TRBD1,TRBJ2-2,TRBV12-3/TRBV12-4,NA,CASSLGTGWTGELFF,TGTGCCAGCAGTTTGGGGACAGGGTGGACCGGGGAGCTGTTTTTT
NA,TRBJ2-5,TRBV7-6,NA,CASSLSRGPGTQYF,TGTGCCAGCAGCTTAAGTCGGGGGCCAGGGACCCAGTACTTC
NA,TRBJ2-3,TRBV7-6,few,CAGRDSTDTQYF,TGTGCCGGCAGGGATAGCACAGATACGCAGTATTTT
TRBD2,TRBJ2-1,TRBV4-1,few,CASSPQGTSGSNEQFF,TGCGCCAGCAGCCCGCAGGGGACTAGCGGGAGTAATGAGCAGTTCTTC
NA,TRBJ2-7,TRBV15,few,CATSRAGSGSYEQYF,TGTGCCACCAGCAGAGCCGGCAGCGGTTCATACGAGCAGTACTTC
NA,TRBJ1-2,TRBV12-3/TRBV12-4,once,CASTSGAPYGYTF,TGTGCCAGCACCTCGGGGGCCCCCTATGGCTACACCTTC
TRBD2,TRBJ2-3,TRBV6-5,NA,CASSYTPGTSGTSTDTQYF,TGTGCCAGCAGTTACACCCCCGGGACTAGCGGTACTAGCACAGATACGCAGTATTTT
NA,TRBJ2-2,TRBV12-3/TRBV12-4,few,CASSLTLRDTGELFF,TGTGCCAGCAGTTTGACCCTGAGGGACACCGGGGAGCTGTTTTTT
NA,TRBJ2-3,TRBV2,few,CASSEGDTSTDTQYF,TGTGCCAGCAGTGAGGGGGACACAAGCACAGATACGCAGTATTTT
NA,TRBJ2-3,TRBV2,few,CASSGQGLTDTQYF,TGTGCCAGCAGTGGACAAGGGTTAACAGATACGCAGTATTTT
NA,TRBJ1-1,TRBV7-6,few,CASSLDGRLNTEAFF,TGTGCCAGCAGCTTAGATGGACGGCTGAACACTGAAGCTTTCTTT
TRBD2,TRBJ2-4,TRBV6-6,NA,CASSPTAGSIAKNIQYF,TGTGCCAGCAGCCCGACAGCGGGATCTATAGCCAAAAACATTCAGTACTTC
NA,TRBJ1-4,TRBV6-5,NA,CASSTTATYGEKLFF,TGTGCCAGCAGTACCACAGCGACTTACGGTGAAAAACTGTTTTTT
NA,TRBJ2-2,TRBV7-8,few,CASSSTGYGELFF,TGTGCCAGCAGCTCAACAGGGTACGGGGAGCTGTTTTTT
TRBD1,TRBJ2-3,TRBV7-2,few,CASSSRQGANTQYF,TGTGCCAGCAGCTCTCGACAGGGGGCTAATACGCAGTATTTT
TRBD1,TRBJ2-5,TRBV7-2,many,CASSLDRGRGETQYF,TGTGCCAGCAGCTTAGACAGGGGGCGCGGAGAGACCCAGTACTTC
TRBD2,TRBJ2-7,TRBV27,few,CASSASGSPSYEQYF,TGTGCCAGCAGTGCTAGCGGGAGCCCCTCCTACGAGCAGTACTTC
TRBD2,TRBJ2-7,TRBV4-3,NA,CASSQGLAGKYEQYF,TGCGCCAGCAGCCAAGGACTAGCGGGAAAGTACGAGCAGTACTTC
TRBD1,TRBJ1-4,TRBV12-3/TRBV12-4,NA,CASSLAAKGAEEKLFF,TGTGCCAGCAGTTTAGCGGCTAAGGGGGCGGAGGAAAAACTGTTTTTT
NA,TRBJ2-6,TRBV2,NA,CASSDHQAGANVLTF,TGTGCCAGCAGCGATCACCAGGCTGGGGCCAACGTCCTGACTTTC
TRBD1,TRBJ1-3,TRBV7-2,many,CASSFGQGGGNTIYF,TGTGCCAGCAGCTTTGGACAGGGTGGAGGAAACACCATATATTTT
NA,TRBJ2-2,TRBV6-6,NA,CASTLYPGELFF,TGTGCCAGCACCTTATACCCCGGGGAGCTGTTTTTT
TRBD2,TRBJ2-1,TRBV7-2,few,CASSLVPGERAGGGIEQFF,TGTGCCAGCAGCTTGGTCCCGGGGGAAAGGGCGGGAGGTGGTATTGAGCAGTTCTTC
TRBD2,TRBJ2-1,TRBV7-2,NA,CASSFRLAFNEQFF,TGTGCCAGCAGCTTCAGACTAGCCTTCAATGAGCAGTTCTTC
TRBD2,TRBJ2-1,TRBV2,NA,CASSEYLAGNNEQFF,TGTGCCAGCAGTGAATATCTAGCGGGGAACAATGAGCAGTTCTTC
NA,TRBJ2-3,TRBV7-2,NA,CASSLSSGGWDTQYF,TGTGCCAGCAGCTTATCCAGCGGAGGGTGGGATACGCAGTATTTT
NA,TRBJ1-6,TRBV6-6,few,CASSYSSDNRHF,TGTGCCAGCAGTTACTCGTCTGATAACCGCCACTTT
NA,TRBJ2-2,TRBV23-1,NA,CASSPTWRQGSRVGELFF,TGCGCCAGCAGTCCAACCTGGAGGCAGGGCTCGCGGGTCGGGGAGCTGTTTTTT
TRBD2,TRBJ2-5,TRBV19,once,CASSRLAGVGWGQETQYF,TGTGCCAGTAGTCGACTAGCGGGAGTTGGATGGGGCCAAGAGACCCAGTACTTC
TRBD1,TRBJ1-4,TRBV27,NA,CASRWTGDNEKLFF,TGTGCCAGCAGGTGGACAGGGGATAATGAAAAACTGTTTTTT
NA,TRBJ2-1,TRBV28,NA,CATASMTLRNEQFF,TGTGCCACCGCAAGTATGACCCTACGCAATGAGCAGTTCTTC
NA,TRBJ2-3,TRBV7-2,NA,CASSLMGGRTDTQYF,TGTGCCAGCAGCTTAATGGGGGGGCGGACAGATACGCAGTATTTT
NA,TRBJ1-6,TRBV7-2,NA,CASSSGYTSPLHF,TGTGCCAGCAGCTCGGGGTATACTTCACCCCTCCACTTT
NA,TRBJ2-7,TRBV7-2,many,CATQLSYEQYF,TGTGCCACCCAGCTCTCCTACGAGCAGTACTTC
TRBD2,TRBJ2-3,TRBV6-1,NA,CATRVGTSGSNTQYF,TGTGCCACTAGAGTGGGGACTAGCGGTTCAAATACGCAGTATTTT
TRBD2,TRBJ2-5,TRBV19,few,CASSWTSGGIFSQETQYF,TGTGCCAGTAGTTGGACTAGCGGGGGAATATTCTCCCAAGAGACCCAGTACTTC
TRBD2,TRBJ2-5,TRBV20-1,NA,CSARGTRGETQYF,TGCAGTGCTAGAGGGACTAGAGGGGAGACCCAGTACTTC
TRBD2,TRBJ2-5,TRBV27,NA,CASSPELAGGPSETQYF,TGTGCCAGCAGTCCCGAACTAGCGGGAGGGCCTTCAGAGACCCAGTACTTC
TRBD2,TRBJ2-3,TRBV6-1,few,CASSVLSGGADTQYF,TGTGCCAGCAGTGTGCTAAGCGGGGGGGCCGATACGCAGTATTTT
TRBD1,TRBJ1-5,TRBV7-8,few,CASSQFRDRVTPQHF,TGTGCCAGCAGTCAATTCCGAGACAGGGTAACGCCCCAGCATTTT
NA,TRBJ2-7,TRBV4-1,NA,CASSQGLPGGLAYEQYF,TGCGCCAGCAGCCAAGGTCTTCCGGGCGGTCTAGCGTACGAGCAGTACTTC
NA,TRBJ2-3,TRBV5-5,NA,CASSFYYSGTDTQYF,TGTGCCAGCAGCTTCTATTATAGCGGCACAGATACGCAGTATTTT
NA,TRBJ2-7,TRBV12-3/TRBV12-4,few,CASSLYSGPYEQYF,TGTGCCAGCAGTTTATATAGCGGCCCCTACGAGCAGTACTTC
NA,TRBJ1-3,TRBV6-2/TRBV6-3,NA,CASSYSRAGPRNTIYF,TGTGCCAGCAGTTACTCGAGGGCGGGTCCGCGAAACACCATATATTTT
NA,TRBJ2-1,TRBV29-1,NA,CSLSLSSYNEQFF,TGCAGCCTTTCGTTGAGCTCCTACAATGAGCAGTTCTTC
NA,TRBJ2-1,TRBV25-1,NA,CASSVPYRDVPFF,TGTGCCAGCAGTGTGCCGTACAGGGATGTCCCGTTCTTC
TRBD1,TRBJ2-5,TRBV19,NA,CASSKWDSEETQYF,TGTGCCAGTTCAAAATGGGACAGCGAAGAGACCCAGTACTTC
NA,TRBJ2-2,TRBV2,many,CASSGRITGELFF,TGTGCCAGCAGCGGACGGATTACCGGGGAGCTGTTTTTT